This passage covers 7 T cell receptor beta chains from one sample sequenced in a study of blood T cell repertoires in COVID-19. Clones were read by immunoSEQ multiplex PCR, and TCRdb kept only the in-frame ones, dropping some. The data show a few hundred thousand clones, about 80% seen once. Sample: PBMCs or T cells enriched from blood (not recorded which). These receptors all stem from a man aged 45 to 65 who had recovered from COVID-19.

The genes are TRBV19 and TRBJ1-5, with TRBD1 identical over 8 bases. The CDR3 sequence is 15 residues long. The ends lost 10 bases at V and 6 bases at J; junction bases unmatched: 14. Germline CDR1 and CDR2: LNHDA and SQIVND (reference sequence). As DNA, the CDR3 is TGTGCCACCGGGACAGGTGAATTGTGGGGTCAGCCCCAGCATTTT. It specifies CATGTGELWGQPQHF.

This clone has just one count. The genes are TRBV9 and TRBJ2-3; TRBD1 might be the D (5 bases). The germline V and J ends were trimmed by 4 bases and 3 bases, with 12 bases remaining between them. The germline CDR1 and CDR2 sequences are SGDLS and YYNGEE. The CDR3 is made up of 14 amino acids. The chain's CDR3 is CASSLQVRTDTQYF. CDR3 sequence (DNA): TGTGCCAGCAGCCTACAGGTCAGGACAGATACGCAGTATTTT.

The genes are TRBV24-1 and TRBJ2-7; a possible D gene is TRBD1 (6 bases). V gave up 7 bases and J gave up 3 bases, with 15 bases separating them. Germline lookup yields CDR1 KGHDR and CDR2 SFDVKD. This CDR3 has 14 residues. The DNA for the CDR3 is TGTGCCACCAGAAACAGGGCCCACATCTACGAGCAGTACTTC. Its translation: CATRNRAHIYEQYF.

The chain has TRBV5-5 and TRBJ1-5, with no clear D. V lost 0 bases and J 4 bases, leaving 8 bases between the germline ends. Looked up from germline, CDR1 is SGHKS and CDR2 is YYEKEE (reference sequence). The CDR3 runs to 14 residues. In nucleotides, the CDR3 is TGTGCCAGCAGCTTGGGCAGCGGGAATCAGCCCCAGCATTTT. It is translated as CASSLGSGNQPQHF.

This rearrangement joins TRBV14 to TRBJ1-6; D is uncertain. Germline V gene lookup returns CDR1 SGHDN and CDR2 FVKESK. The CDR3 length is 12 residues. V was cut by 1 base and J by 12 bases, with 7 bases left in between. Here the CDR3 reads CASSQVGRPLHF. DNA for the CDR3: TGTGCCAGCAGCCAAGTGGGCAGACCCCTCCACTTT.

The V gene is TRBV14, the J gene TRBJ2-7; weak D call: TRBD1 (5 bases). Germline-derived CDR1 and CDR2 are SGHDN and FVKESK. Trimming left V 4 bases short and J 9 bases short, with 13 bases between. CDR3 length: 12 residues. The CDR3 loop reads CASSPSRVRQYF. CDR3 DNA sequence: TGTGCCAGCAGCCCGTCCAGGGTCCGGCAGTACTTC. Full variable domain (outside the CDR3, taken from reference TRBV14 and TRBJ2-7): EAGVTQFPSHSVIEKGQTVTLRCDPISGHDNLYWYRRVMGKEIKFLLHFVKESKQDESGMPNNRFLAERTGGTYSTLKVQPAELEDSGVYFCASSPSRVRQYFGPGTRLTVT.

V usage is TRBV6-5 and J usage is TRBJ1-2; 8 positions agree with TRBD1. This CDR3 contains 14 residues. V trimming: 2 bases; J trimming: 6 bases; junction bases outside the gene matches: 5. Germline lookup yields CDR1 MNHEY and CDR2 SVGAGI. Written as DNA, the CDR3 is TGTGCCAGCAGTTACACCTTACAGGGGGATGGCTACACCTTC. Its translation: CASSYTLQGDGYTF.